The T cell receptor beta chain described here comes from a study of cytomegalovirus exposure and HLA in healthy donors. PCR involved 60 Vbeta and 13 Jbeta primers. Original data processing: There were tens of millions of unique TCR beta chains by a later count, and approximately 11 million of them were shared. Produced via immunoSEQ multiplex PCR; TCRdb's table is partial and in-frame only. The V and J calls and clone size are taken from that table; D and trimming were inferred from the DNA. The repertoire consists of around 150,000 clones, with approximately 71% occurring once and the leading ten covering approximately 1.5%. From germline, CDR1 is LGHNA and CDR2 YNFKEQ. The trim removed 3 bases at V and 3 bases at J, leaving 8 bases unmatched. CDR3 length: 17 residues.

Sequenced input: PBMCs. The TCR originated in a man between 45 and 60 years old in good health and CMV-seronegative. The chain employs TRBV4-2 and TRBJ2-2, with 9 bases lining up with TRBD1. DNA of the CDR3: TGTGCCAGCAGCCAGGTAACAGGGGGCGCGGACACCGGGGAGCTGTTTTTT. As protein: CASSQVTGGADTGELFF.